Each of the 32 T cell receptor beta chains below was sequenced from the same sample in a study of T-cell memory formation after mild COVID-19. TCRdb reprocessed the 5' RACE reads with MiXCR, giving one entry per CDR3 protein. The top ten hold around 7.7% of the sample, which has around 510,000 distinct CDR3 sequences, less than 25% seen once. Sequenced input: PBMCs or a T cell subset sorted from them (not recorded which). These receptor sequences come from an adult woman who had mild COVID-19 (a few samples of this study predate the infection). Cell type and time point are not known.

This chain joins TRBV11-3 and TRBJ2-1; either TRBD1 or TRBD2 may fit D (5 bases each). Germline values: CDR1 SGHNT, CDR2 YENEEA. The CDR3 consists of 16 residues. Deletions cut 3 bases from V and 0 bases from J, with 12 bases between. CDR3 DNA: TGTGCCAGCAGCTTTTTAGGGACGGCCTCCTACAATGAGCAGTTCTTC. This sequence encodes CASSFLGTASYNEQFF.

The gene calls are TRBV7-9 and TRBJ2-1, with a tentative D call TRBD1 (5 bases). CDR1 and CDR2 (germline): SEHNR, FQNEAQ (reference sequence). The CDR3 is 14 amino acids. The V end lost 5 bases, the J end lost 7 bases, and 15 bases lay between the germline ends. This CDR3 reads CASSPTDSLNEQFF. The CDR3 DNA follows: TGTGCCAGCAGCCCTACTGACAGCCTTAATGAGCAGTTCTTC. The entire variable domain, with the rest obtained from reference TRBV7-9 and TRBJ2-1, is as follows: DTGVSQNPRHKITKRGQNVTFRCDPISEHNRLYWYRQTLGQGPEFLTYFQNEAQLEKSRLLSDRFSAERPKGSFSTLEIQRTEQGDSAMYLCASSPTDSLNEQFFGPGTRLTVL.

The V and J genes are TRBV24-1 and TRBJ2-5; no reliable D call. This CDR3 comprises 15 residues. V was pared by 2 bases and J by 1 base, with 10 bases between. Germline CDR1 and CDR2: KGHDR and SFDVKD. The CDR3 here is CATSDYTVSQETQYF. As DNA, the CDR3 is TGTGCCACCAGTGATTACACAGTCTCCCAAGAGACCCAGTACTTC.

This clonotype showed up just a few times. CDR3 protein: CASSLGQGVEQYF. As DNA, the CDR3 is TGTGCCAGCAGCTTAGGTCAGGGGGTGGAGCAGTACTTC. V and J are TRBV7-2 and TRBJ2-7; 7 bases are a match to TRBD1. In germline, CDR1 is SGHTA, CDR2 FQGNSA. The CDR3 runs to 13 residues. The J segment lost 7 bases and the V segment lost 1 base, leaving 4 bases of the junction unmatched.

V usage is TRBV6-5 and J usage is TRBJ2-5, with 9 positions matching TRBD1. This CDR3 comprises 18 residues. Germline V gene lookup returns CDR1 MNHEY and CDR2 SVGAGI. The V and J ends lost 2 bases and 2 bases, in that order; junction bases with no gene match: 12. In DNA, the CDR3 is TGTGCCAGCAGTTACAGCCCCGGGACAGGGAACCCGCAAGAGACCCAGTACTTC. Translated: CASSYSPGTGNPQETQYF.

This clonotype was counted only a few times. The chain combines TRBV12-3 or TRBV12-4 with TRBJ1-1; D not certain. V lost 3 bases to trimming and J lost 0 bases, with 11 bases between them. This CDR3 region has 15 residues. The CDR3 is CASSLFRQVNTEAFF. The CDR3 DNA reads TGTGCCAGCAGTTTGTTTCGGCAGGTGAACACTGAAGCTTTCTTT.

This sequence joins TRBV2 and TRBJ2-3, with a weak D call TRBD2 (5 bases). This CDR3 spans 16 amino acids. The V end lost 3 bases, the J end lost 1 base, and 14 bases lay between the germline ends. Germline loops: CDR1 SNHLY, CDR2 FYNNEI. The CDR3 nucleotides read TGTGCCAGCAGTGAGGTCGGACCGCGGGGCACAGATACGCAGTATTTT. Translating it yields CASSEVGPRGTDTQYF.

The V call is TRBV2, the J call TRBJ1-1; 7 nucleotides align to TRBD1. The CDR3 covers 12 residues. CDR1 and CDR2 from the germline V gene are SNHLY and FYNNEI. The trim removed 7 bases at V and 5 bases at J, leaving 4 bases unmatched. This CDR3 is CASTDRDTEAFF. Written as DNA, the CDR3 is TGTGCCAGCACCGACAGGGATACTGAAGCTTTCTTT.

This rearrangement joins TRBV13 to TRBJ2-7, with 10 bases aligning to TRBD2. Germline V gene lookup returns CDR1 PRHDT and CDR2 FYEKMQ (reference sequence). CDR3 length equals 17 residues. J was trimmed by 2 bases and V by 4 bases; bases with no gene match: 11. The CDR3 DNA reads as TGTGCCAGCAGCTCGGCGGGTGGACTAGCGGCTCCCTACGAGCAGTACTTC. Amino acid sequence: CASSSAGGLAAPYEQYF.

The chain employs TRBV7-2 and TRBJ2-6; no reliable D call. The CDR3 has 17 residues. With 3 bases removed from V and 0 bases from J, the gap between germline ends came to 12 bases. CDR1 SGHTA and CDR2 FQGNSA come from the germline V gene. The CDR3 loop reads CASSFGPGRSGANVLTF. CDR3 nucleotides: TGTGCCAGCAGCTTCGGGCCTGGGCGCTCTGGGGCCAACGTCCTGACTTTC.

This clonotype was seen only a few times. The chain uses TRBV2 and TRBJ1-2; TRBD1 might be the D (5 bases). This CDR3 spans 11 amino acids. V lost 7 bases and J 13 bases, leaving 16 bases between the germline ends. CDR1 is SNHLY and CDR2 is FYNNEI in the germline V gene. The CDR3 DNA reads as TGTGCCAGCACTTGGGGGGAGCACGGCACCTTC. It codes for CASTWGEHGTF.

The gene calls are TRBV27 and TRBJ1-2; D ambiguous. Germline CDR1 MNHEY, CDR2 SMNVEV (reference sequence). The germline V and J ends were trimmed by 8 bases and 4 bases, with 17 bases remaining between them. This CDR3 is 14 amino acids long. CDR3 sequence: CASGAGVGIYGYTF. The CDR3 nucleotides read TGTGCCAGCGGTGCTGGTGTGGGAATCTATGGCTACACCTTC.

This clonotype was seen more than once but under ten times. The rearrangement links TRBV4-3 to TRBJ1-5, with D perhaps TRBD1 (5 bases). The V end was cut by 0 bases, the J end by 6 bases, with 9 bases between. Per germline, CDR1 LGHNA and CDR2 YSLEER. The CDR3 runs 14 residues. CDR3 DNA: TGCGCCAGCAGCCAAGACAGGGAGGTTCAGCCCCAGCATTTT. Translated: CASSQDREVQPQHF.

This clonotype was recorded at least ten times. The chain joins TRBV15 to TRBJ2-7; D may be TRBD2 (5 bases). The germline V gene has CDR1 LNHNV and CDR2 YYDKDF (reference sequence). The CDR3 loop spans 17 amino acids. Trimming removed 1 base at V and 0 bases at J, with 16 bases between. The CDR3 is CATSRAWAEDFSYEQYF. For the CDR3, the DNA is TGTGCCACCAGCAGAGCTTGGGCGGAGGACTTCTCCTACGAGCAGTACTTC.

This clonotype has just a few counts. This chain joins TRBV5-1 and TRBJ2-7, with D unresolved. The CDR3 runs 14 residues. Germline V gives CDR1 SGHRS, CDR2 YFSETQ. Trimming took off 0 bases at V and 0 bases at J, with 7 bases between the two ends. The CDR3 region has the DNA TGCGCCAGCAGCTTGGTTCCCTCCTCCTACGAGCAGTACTTC. This sequence encodes CASSLVPSSYEQYF.

Concerning this clonotype: Sequence at one end of the junction differs from germline and may be a read error. The rearrangement links TRBV11-3 to TRBJ1-6, with 10 bases aligning to TRBD1. Germline assignment: CDR1 SGHNT and CDR2 YENEEA. This CDR3 comprises 15 residues. This chain's CDR3 is CASSPGQGDNSPLNF. CDR3 sequence (DNA): TGTGCCAGCAGCCCCGGACAGGGGGATAATTCACCCCTCAACTTT.

The chain links TRBV7-2 to TRBJ2-1; unclear D gene. V dropped 5 bases and J dropped 1 base, with 18 bases sitting between them. This CDR3 has 17 amino acids. CDR1 and CDR2 from the germline V gene are SGHTA and FQGNSA. The DNA of the CDR3 is TGTGCCAGCAGCCCAAACTGGTGGATCGGGTCCTACAATGAGCAGTTCTTC. Protein: CASSPNWWIGSYNEQFF.

This clonotype was counted ten times or more. The J gene is TRBJ1-1, the V gene TRBV7-9, with TRBD1 identical over 9 bases. Germline V gene data show CDR1 as SEHNR and CDR2 as FQNEAQ (reference sequence). The CDR3 totals 14 residues. The junction had 4 bases not matched to a gene; V was cut back by 5 bases and J by 3 bases. The CDR3 nucleotides are TGTGCCAGCAGCCCGGGACAGGGACACACTGAAGCTTTCTTT. It codes for CASSPGQGHTEAFF.

The chain combines TRBV29-1 with TRBJ1-2; TRBD1 might be the D (6 bases). Germline lookup yields CDR1 SQVTM and CDR2 ANQGSEA. Trimming took off 5 bases at V and 2 bases at J, with 18 bases between the two ends. This CDR3 is built from 15 residues. The CDR3 nucleotides are TGCAGCGTTACCGGGGGGCAGTCCGGGAACTATGGCTACACCTTC. Protein sequence: CSVTGGQSGNYGYTF.

The J gene is TRBJ2-7, the V gene TRBV12-3 or TRBV12-4; no clear D gene. CDR3 size: 15 residues. V dropped 0 bases and J dropped 0 bases, with 9 bases sitting between them. The CDR3 protein is CASSLARDNSYEQYF. The CDR3 coding sequence is TGTGCCAGCAGTTTAGCCCGCGACAACTCCTACGAGCAGTACTTC.

The sample holds many counts of this clonotype. V usage is TRBV20-1 and J usage is TRBJ1-4, with D hard to call. The V and J ends lost 3 bases and 7 bases respectively, with 15 bases between them. This CDR3 contains 14 residues. The germline CDR1 and CDR2 sequences are DFQATT and SNEGSKA (reference sequence). The CDR3 DNA follows: TGCAGTGCTAGCAGTGGTCGGATCCTTGAAAAACTGTTTTTT. Residues: CSASSGRILEKLFF.

The chain has TRBV20-1 and TRBJ1-6; D perhaps matches TRBD1 (5 bases). The V and J ends lost 1 base and 14 bases respectively, with 18 bases between them. The CDR3 consists of 14 residues. Germline CDR1 DFQATT, CDR2 SNEGSKA (reference sequence). This chain's CDR3 is CSARGTGEVQALHF. The CDR3 bases are TGCAGTGCTAGAGGGACGGGGGAGGTTCAAGCCCTCCACTTT.

This clonotype has a handful of counts. The chain has TRBV25-1 and TRBJ2-4; 7 nucleotides agree with TRBD2. This CDR3 has 15 amino acids. Germline CDR1 and CDR2: MGHDK and SYGVNS. The junction had 7 bases not matched to a gene; V was cut back by 1 base and J by 7 bases. CDR3 in DNA: TGTGCCAGCAGTGAATCCCGTGCCGGGGGGAACATTCAGTACTTC. Protein sequence: CASSESRAGGNIQYF.

J is TRBJ1-1 and V is TRBV5-1; D gene ambiguous. Germline V gene data show CDR1 as SGHRS and CDR2 as YFSETQ. The CDR3 loop spans 13 amino acids. Trimming shortened V by 5 bases and J by 1 base, and 9 bases separated the two germline ends. As DNA, the CDR3 is TGCGCCAGCAGGGAGCAACCGAACACTGAAGCTTTCTTT. Its protein is CASREQPNTEAFF. The full variable domain, completed using reference TRBV5-1 and TRBJ1-1, is KAGVTQTPRYLIKTRGQQVTLSCSPISGHRSVSWYQQTPGQGLQFLFEYFSETQRNKGNFPGRFSGRQFSNSRSEMNVSTLELGDSALYLCASREQPNTEAFFGQGTRLTVV.

This clonotype was observed a handful of times. V gene TRBV10-2 combines with J gene TRBJ1-6; D remains unclear. The CDR3 extends over 13 amino acids. Germline lookup yields CDR1 WSHSY and CDR2 SAAADI. The V gene lost 8 bases and the J gene lost 12 bases, with 17 bases spanning the gap. The CDR3: CASSLENRLPLHF. The CDR3 DNA follows: TGCGCCAGCTCGTTAGAAAATCGTTTACCCCTCCACTTT.

V gene TRBV29-1 combines with J gene TRBJ2-7; 11 positions match TRBD1. The V and J ends lost 3 bases and 1 base, in that order; junction bases with no gene match: 2. The CDR3 totals 14 residues. CDR1 is SQVTM and CDR2 is ANQGSEA in the germline V gene. The CDR3 DNA reads TGCAGCGTTGACGGGGACAGGGGGTCCTACGAGCAGTACTTC. This codes for CSVDGDRGSYEQYF.

The chain employs TRBV7-6 and TRBJ2-7, with D hard to call. The CDR3 is made up of 14 amino acids. Between the trimmed V and J ends, which lost 1 base and 0 bases, there was a span of 7 bases. Germline CDR1 SGHVS, CDR2 FNYEAQ. CDR3 region: CASSLEPDSYEQYF. As DNA, the CDR3 is TGTGCCAGCAGCTTAGAGCCTGACTCCTACGAGCAGTACTTC.

This clonotype was picked up a small number of times. This chain joins TRBV15 and TRBJ1-5, with 7 bases identical to TRBD1. The CDR3 sequence is 14 residues long. CDR1 and CDR2 from the germline V gene are LNHNV and YYDKDF (reference sequence). J lost 3 bases, V lost 6 bases, and 5 bases had no gene match. The DNA of the CDR3 is TGTGCCACCAGGCCGACAGGGTTCAATCAGCCCCAGCATTTT. Amino acid sequence: CATRPTGFNQPQHF.

There are a few counts of this clonotype. This chain joins TRBV9 and TRBJ2-1; 15 bases agree with TRBD2. V gave up 4 bases and J gave up 3 bases; unmatched junction bases: 8. CDR1 is SGDLS, CDR2 YYNGEE, per germline. The CDR3 runs to 18 residues. The CDR3 DNA sequence: TGTGCCAGCAGCCTAACGGGACTAGCGGGAGGAGGCTACAATGAGCAGTTCTTC. This codes for CASSLTGLAGGGYNEQFF. Full variable domain (outside the CDR3, taken from reference TRBV9 and TRBJ2-1): DSGVTQTPKHLITATGQRVTLRCSPRSGDLSVYWYQQSLDQGLQFLIQYYNGEERAKGNILERFSAQQFPDLHSELNLSSLELGDSALYFCASSLTGLAGGGYNEQFFGPGTRLTVL.

The chain carries TRBV7-9 and TRBJ1-2; TRBD1 aligns across 10 bases. CDR1 and CDR2 from the germline V gene are SEHNR and FQNEAQ (reference sequence). The CDR3 is 14 amino acids. V was pared by 4 bases and J by 5 bases, with 4 bases of the junction left unmatched. DNA for the CDR3: TGTGCCAGCAGCTCGGACAGGGGGGTGTATGGCTACACCTTC. Encoded protein: CASSSDRGVYGYTF.

This clonotype has a handful of counts. The V and J genes are TRBV5-4 and TRBJ2-7; 8 bases map to TRBD2. With 5 bases clipped from V and 2 bases from J, the junction kept 6 bases outside the gene matches. The CDR3 sequence is 14 residues long. Germline V gene data show CDR1 as SGHNT and CDR2 as YYREEE (reference sequence). CDR3 sequence: CASRVGGGPYEQYF. CDR3 nucleotide sequence: TGTGCCAGCAGGGTTGGCGGGGGGCCCTACGAGCAGTACTTC. The full variable domain, its missing parts supplied by reference TRBV5-4 and TRBJ2-7, is ETGVTQSPTHLIKTRGQQVTLRCSSQSGHNTVSWYQQALGQGPQFIFQYYREEENGRGNFPPRFSGLQFPNYSSELNVNALELDDSALYLCASRVGGGPYEQYFGPGTRLTVT.

This clonotype came up a few times. The genes are TRBV29-1 and TRBJ2-7; D gene unclear. The ends were cut back, 1 base at V and 1 base at J, with 2 bases in the middle. The length of the CDR3 is 11 residues. The germline gives CDR1 SQVTM, CDR2 ANQGSEA. The CDR3 here is CSVEVSYEQYF. The CDR3 coding sequence is TGCAGCGTTGAAGTATCCTACGAGCAGTACTTC.